This T cell receptor (beta chain) emerged from a study of blood T cell repertoires in COVID-19. Study-wide background: Sites across the United States, Italy and Spain contributed samples from acute and convalescent COVID-19. Sample material is recorded as cDNA or gDNA derived from T cells, B-cell-depleted T cells, or PBMCs.

As originally analysed: The assay estimated nucleated cells by amplifying reference gene primers. Measured with immunoSEQ multiplex PCR; TCRdb has only the in-frame clones, and not every one. V, J and clone size derive from that table, while D and trimming were established from the DNA sequence. This table holds under 130,000 clones, about four fifths found once. Deletions cut 2 bases from V and 1 base from J, with 12 bases between. This CDR3 spans 15 amino acids. The V gene's germline CDR1 is MNHNY and CDR2 SVGAGI (reference sequence). The rearrangement uses TRBV6-6 and TRBJ2-7; D is undetermined. Sequencing used peripheral blood. The clonotype comes from a woman in her 70s with acute or convalescent COVID-19. This CDR3 is CASSYSIQSSYEQYF. In DNA form, the CDR3 reads TGTGCCAGCAGTTACAGTATTCAGTCTTCCTACGAGCAGTACTTC.